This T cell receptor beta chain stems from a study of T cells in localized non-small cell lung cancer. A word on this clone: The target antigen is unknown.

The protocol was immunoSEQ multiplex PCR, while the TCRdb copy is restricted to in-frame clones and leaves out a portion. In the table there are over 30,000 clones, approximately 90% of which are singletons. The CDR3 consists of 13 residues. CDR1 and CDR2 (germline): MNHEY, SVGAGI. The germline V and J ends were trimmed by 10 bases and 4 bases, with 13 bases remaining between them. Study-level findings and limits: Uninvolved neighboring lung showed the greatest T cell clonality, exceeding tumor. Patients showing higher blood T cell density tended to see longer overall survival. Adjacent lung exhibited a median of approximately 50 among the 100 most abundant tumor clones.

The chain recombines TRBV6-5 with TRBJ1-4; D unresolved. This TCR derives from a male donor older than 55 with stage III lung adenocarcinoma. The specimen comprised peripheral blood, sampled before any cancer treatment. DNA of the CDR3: TGTGCCACCGGACGGGGAGATAATGAAAAACTGTTTTTT. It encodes CATGRGDNEKLFF.